The 16 T cell receptor beta chains listed next were all sequenced from one sample in a study of blood T cells in healthy people across ages. It was with a sample-barcoded 5' primer and a J-beta primer mix that a second PCR of about 6 to 12 cycles was run. Each CDR3 protein is one row after TCRdb ran MiXCR on the 5' RACE reads. The sample lists under 1,000,000 distinct CDR3 sequences; about half were seen once. Sequencing used blood. The receptors shown here come from a man older than 75 in good health.

This chain links TRBV9 with TRBJ1-2; no reliable D call. In germline, CDR1 is SGDLS, CDR2 YYNGEE. The CDR3 loop spans 13 amino acids. The V end lost 3 bases, the J end lost 5 bases, and 11 bases lay between the germline ends. The CDR3 loop is CASSAPPAYGYTF. The CDR3 DNA reads TGTGCCAGCAGCGCACCCCCTGCTTATGGCTACACCTTC.

This chain joins TRBV5-1 and TRBJ2-1; no firm D call. Germline CDR1 is SGHRS and CDR2 is YFSETQ. The CDR3 runs to 17 residues. The V end lost 9 bases, the J end lost 0 bases, and 22 bases lay between the germline ends. This chain's CDR3 is CANRNPSQSSSYNEQFF. The CDR3 region has the DNA TGCGCCAACAGAAATCCGAGTCAGTCTAGCTCCTACAATGAGCAGTTCTTC.

The chain couples TRBV6-2 or TRBV6-3 to TRBJ2-1; 10 nucleotides line up with TRBD2. The V gene end was trimmed by 2 bases and the J gene end by 5 bases; junction bases not matched to a gene: 12. Looked up from germline, CDR1 is MNHEY and CDR2 is SVGEGT. CDR3 length: 18 residues. This CDR3 is CASSYSERTSGPHNEQFF. The CDR3 nucleotides are TGTGCCAGCAGTTACAGCGAAAGGACTAGCGGTCCTCACAATGAGCAGTTCTTC.

This clonotype showed up just a few times. This chain joins TRBV14 and TRBJ2-3; D perhaps matches TRBD1 (5 bases). Per germline, CDR1 SGHDN and CDR2 FVKESK. V lost 3 bases and J 6 bases, leaving 19 bases between the germline ends. The CDR3 sequence is 16 residues long. The CDR3 region has the DNA TGTGCCAGCAGCCAGAGAAAGGGGTACGGTATGGATACGCAGTATTTT. Its protein product is CASSQRKGYGMDTQYF.

The V call is TRBV24-1, the J call TRBJ2-7, with D possibly matching TRBD1 (6 bases). CDR3 length equals 14 residues. Germline values: CDR1 KGHDR, CDR2 SFDVKD. The ends were cut back, 3 bases at V and 4 bases at J, with 12 bases in the middle. The CDR3 sequence is CATSDDPGTYEQYF. The CDR3 DNA reads TGTGCCACCAGTGATGATCCAGGGACATACGAGCAGTACTTC.

The chain joins TRBV20-1 to TRBJ2-7; 9 bases line up with TRBD1. This CDR3 comprises 13 residues. J lost 0 bases, V lost 5 bases, and 2 bases had no gene match. Looked up from germline, CDR1 is DFQATT and CDR2 is SNEGSKA (reference sequence). CDR3 sequence (DNA): TGCAGTGCTCAGACAGGGGGCTCCTACGAGCAGTACTTC. Its translation is CSAQTGGSYEQYF.

This clonotype was seen only a few times. The chain carries TRBV10-3 and TRBJ2-1; a possible D gene is TRBD2 (6 bases). V lost 8 bases, J lost 5 bases, and 16 bases lay in between. Per the germline V gene, CDR1 is ENHRY and CDR2 is SYGVKD. The CDR3 spans 14 residues. In DNA form, the CDR3 reads TGTGCCATCCGGGACGGGGGAATAAACAATGAGCAGTTCTTC. Amino acid sequence: CAIRDGGINNEQFF.

This clonotype showed up just once. This could be a read error, since a much larger clone is one nucleotide away. J is TRBJ2-5 and V is TRBV7-2; D uncertain. The better agreement between TRBJ2-7 and the DNA end casts doubt on the J call. Germline loops: CDR1 SGHTA, CDR2 FQGNSA. The CDR3 is 14 residues long. The DNA of the CDR3 is TGTGCCAGCAGCGCCATAACGCTTACCTACGAGCAGTACTTC. This gives the protein CASSAITLTYEQYF.

In regard to this clonotype: This could be a read error, since a much larger clone is one nucleotide away. The gene calls are TRBV18 and TRBJ2-1; 7 bases align to TRBD1. J lost 10 bases, V lost 6 bases, and 12 bases had no gene match. CDR1 and CDR2 from the germline V gene are KGHSH and LQKENI. This CDR3 spans 14 amino acids. The CDR3 DNA follows: TGTGCCAGCTCCCTGGACAGGAGCTCCTACGAGCAGTTCTTC. It specifies CASSLDRSSYEQFF.

Concerning this clonotype: Relative to the germline gene, one junction end is altered; a read error may explain this. The chain combines TRBV10-3 with TRBJ2-1, with 7 positions matching TRBD1. Looked up from germline, CDR1 is ENHRY and CDR2 is SYGVKD. This CDR3 contains 15 residues. CDR3: CAISESGQVYDEQFF. DNA for the CDR3: TGTGCCATCAGTGAGTCCGGACAGGTCTACGATGAGCAGTTCTTC.

The chain carries TRBV7-6 and TRBJ2-1; TRBD2 aligns across 10 bases. CDR1 SGHVS and CDR2 FNYEAQ come from the germline V gene. The V and J ends lost 0 bases and 9 bases, in that order; junction bases with no gene match: 5. The CDR3 covers 15 residues. The CDR3 protein is CASSLAATSGFEQFF. The DNA for the CDR3 is TGTGCCAGCAGCTTAGCCGCGACTAGCGGGTTTGAGCAGTTCTTC.

The genes are TRBV29-1 and TRBJ2-1; D is ambiguous. Per germline, CDR1 SQVTM and CDR2 ANQGSEA. The CDR3 loop spans 11 amino acids. Between the trimmed V and J ends, which lost 7 bases and 9 bases, there was a span of 13 bases. In DNA form, the CDR3 reads TGCAGCGCAGAGGCACGAAGTGAGCAGTTCTTC. It specifies CSAEARSEQFF.

The CDR3: CASSVGARVVNEKLFF. CDR3 coding DNA: TGTGCCAGCAGCGTAGGAGCCCGTGTAGTTAATGAAAAACTGTTTTTT. The V and J genes are TRBV9 and TRBJ1-4; D is unclear. Trimming cost V 0 bases and J 4 bases, with 13 bases left between them. The CDR3 contains 16 residues. From germline, CDR1 is SGDLS and CDR2 YYNGEE.

This clonotype occurred a few times. V gene TRBV25-1 combines with J gene TRBJ2-5; D gene unclear. V lost 1 base and J lost 2, with 5 bases in between. The CDR3 spans 13 residues. Germline V gene sequence: CDR1 MGHDK, CDR2 SYGVNS. CDR3 in amino acids: CASSESPQETQYF. As DNA, the CDR3 is TGTGCCAGCAGTGAATCCCCACAAGAGACCCAGTACTTC.

The chain employs TRBV28 and TRBJ1-2; D is perhaps TRBD1 (5 bases). This CDR3 is built from 13 residues. The germline V gene has CDR1 MDHEN and CDR2 SYDVKM. Trimming stripped 4 bases from V and 6 bases from J, with 12 bases between. As DNA, the CDR3 is TGTGCCAGCAGTTGGGGGGGACGAAATGGCTACACCTTC. Its translation: CASSWGGRNGYTF.

As regards this clonotype: This clone may be a read error of a much larger clone one base away. This sequence joins TRBV21-1 and TRBJ1-5. TRBV21-1 is recorded as a pseudogene. This CDR3 has 15 amino acids. The CDR3 here is CASSKGGRIKQPQHF. DNA of the CDR3: TGTGCCAGCAGCAAAGGGGGTCGTATCAAGCAGCCCCAGCATTTT.